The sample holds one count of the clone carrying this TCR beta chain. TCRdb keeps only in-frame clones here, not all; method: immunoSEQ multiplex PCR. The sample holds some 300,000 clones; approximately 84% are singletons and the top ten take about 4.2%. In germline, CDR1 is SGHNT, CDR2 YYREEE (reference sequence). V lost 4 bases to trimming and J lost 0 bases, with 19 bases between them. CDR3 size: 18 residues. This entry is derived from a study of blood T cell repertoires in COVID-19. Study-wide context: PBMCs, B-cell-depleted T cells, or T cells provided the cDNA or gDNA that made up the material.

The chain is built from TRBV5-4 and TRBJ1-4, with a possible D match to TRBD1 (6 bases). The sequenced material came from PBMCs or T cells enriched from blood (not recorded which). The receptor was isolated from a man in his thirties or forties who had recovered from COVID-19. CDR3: CASSRGGAGVPTNEKLFF. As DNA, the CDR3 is TGTGCCAGCAGCCGTGGGGGGGCAGGAGTTCCAACTAATGAAAAACTGTTTTTT.